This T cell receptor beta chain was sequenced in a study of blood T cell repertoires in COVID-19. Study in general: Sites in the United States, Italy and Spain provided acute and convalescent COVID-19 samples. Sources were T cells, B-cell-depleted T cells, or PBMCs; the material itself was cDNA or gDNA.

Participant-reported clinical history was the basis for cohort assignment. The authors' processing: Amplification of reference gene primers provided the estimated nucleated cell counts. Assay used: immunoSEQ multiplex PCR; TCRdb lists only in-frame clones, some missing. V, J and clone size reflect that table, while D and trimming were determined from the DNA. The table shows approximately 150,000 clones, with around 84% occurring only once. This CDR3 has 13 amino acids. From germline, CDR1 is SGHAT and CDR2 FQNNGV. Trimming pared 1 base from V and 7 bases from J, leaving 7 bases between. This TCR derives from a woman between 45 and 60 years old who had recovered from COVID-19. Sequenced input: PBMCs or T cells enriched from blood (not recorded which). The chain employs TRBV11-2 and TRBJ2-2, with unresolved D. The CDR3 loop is CASSLVGVGELFF. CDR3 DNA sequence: TGTGCCAGCAGCTTAGTCGGAGTCGGGGAGCTGTTTTTT.